This T cell receptor (beta chain) emerged from a study of spatial heterogeneity in lung cancer. CDR1 and CDR2 from the germline V gene are DFQATT and SNEGSKA (reference sequence). The CDR3 covers 13 residues. V dropped 6 bases and J dropped 3 bases, with 14 bases sitting between them. TCRdb fed the 5' RACE reads into MiXCR, producing one record per CDR3 protein. The sample lists about 92,000 distinct CDR3 sequences; 10% to 15% were seen once. Time point here: sample taken at primary tumor resection. The sample here was PBMCs, taken at surgery. The sequence was obtained from a male donor with early-stage non-small cell lung cancer. The gene calls are TRBV20-1 and TRBJ1-1; D is possibly TRBD1 (6 bases). The CDR3 bases are TGCAGTGCGAAGGACAGTATATACACTGAAGCTTTCTTT. Its protein product is CSAKDSIYTEAFF.